One and the same sample provided the 8 T cell receptor beta chains below, sequenced in a study of T cell repertoires in cytomegalovirus infection. TCRdb processed the reads anew with MiXCR; each CDR3 protein has one entry. The table shows hundreds of thousands of distinct CDR3 sequences, with about 42% occurring only once. These receptors have no identified antigens. Source: cultured PBMCs, taken from culture after CMV antigen stimulation. All receptors come from a human donor in good health (CMV status not recorded). Some clones in this sample may be carry-over from other donors' samples.

The V call is TRBV20-1, the J call TRBJ2-5; 14 nucleotides align to TRBD2. CDR1 and CDR2 from the germline V gene are DFQATT and SNEGSKA (reference sequence). V gave up 6 bases and J gave up 2 bases; unmatched junction bases: 8. The CDR3 has 16 amino acids. The DNA of the CDR3 is TGCAGTGCCCCGGGACTAGCGGGAGCCGATCAAGAGACCCAGTACTTC. This sequence encodes CSAPGLAGADQETQYF.

The rearrangement joins TRBV7-6 to TRBJ1-1; 9 bases agree with TRBD1. The CDR3 loop spans 16 amino acids. Germline V gives CDR1 SGHVS, CDR2 FNYEAQ. V was clipped by 5 bases and J by 3 bases; unmatched bases: 10. This CDR3 reads CASSPGWTGAYTEAFF. CDR3 sequence (DNA): TGTGCCAGCAGCCCCGGGTGGACAGGGGCGTACACTGAAGCTTTCTTT.

This clonotype was seen a single time. J is TRBJ1-2 and V is TRBV6-5, with a possible D match to TRBD1 (6 bases). Trimming pared 5 bases from V and 4 bases from J, leaving 11 bases between. The V gene's germline CDR1 is MNHEY and CDR2 SVGAGI. This CDR3 region has 13 residues. The CDR3 DNA reads as TGTGCCAGCAGTCGGACAGCTGGCTATGGCTACACCTTC. Protein sequence: CASSRTAGYGYTF.

This clonotype has only a few counts. CDR3 nucleotides: TGTGCCAGCAGTTCAGACAGCTCATCAGGCTACGAGCAGTACTTC. Protein product: CASSSDSSSGYEQYF. The rearrangement uses TRBV7-2 and TRBJ2-7; a weak D match, TRBD1 (5 bases). The CDR3 covers 15 residues. Germline loops: CDR1 SGHTA, CDR2 FQGNSA. Trimming took 6 bases from V and 3 from J, leaving 18 bases between them.

This chain joins TRBV7-2 and TRBJ2-3; tentatively, D is TRBD1 or TRBD2 (5 bases each). The germline V and J ends were trimmed by 4 bases and 8 bases, with 13 bases remaining between them. The germline V gene has CDR1 SGHTA and CDR2 FQGNSA. The CDR3 loop spans 13 amino acids. The CDR3 here is CASSSSRDATQYF. The CDR3 nucleotides are TGTGCCAGCAGCTCCTCTAGGGACGCTACGCAGTATTTT.

This clonotype has a handful of counts. This chain uses TRBV6-1 with TRBJ2-3; 7 nucleotides match TRBD1. Germline loops: CDR1 MNHNS, CDR2 SASEGT. V was pared by 3 bases and J by 0 bases, with 3 bases of the junction left unmatched. The CDR3 has 15 amino acids. The CDR3 DNA reads TGTGCCAGCAGTGACGGGACAGACAGCACAGATACGCAGTATTTT. It codes for CASSDGTDSTDTQYF.

J is TRBJ2-1 and V is TRBV7-2; D may correspond to TRBD1 or TRBD2 (6 bases each). The germline V and J ends were trimmed by 1 base and 4 bases, with 14 bases remaining between them. Germline loops: CDR1 SGHTA, CDR2 FQGNSA. There are 16 residues in the CDR3. The CDR3 bases are TGTGCCAGCAGCTTAGTTTTTGGAGGGGGATACAATGAGCAGTTCTTC. This sequence encodes CASSLVFGGGYNEQFF.

J is TRBJ1-1 and V is TRBV10-3; unclear D gene. Between the trimmed V and J ends, which lost 4 bases and 10 bases, there was a span of 16 bases. CDR1 is ENHRY and CDR2 is SYGVKD in the germline V gene. This CDR3 has 13 amino acids. Written as DNA, the CDR3 is TGTGCCATCAGTGGGGCCCCCAACACCGGAGCTTTCTTT. It translates to CAISGAPNTGAFF.